Presented here are 15 T cell receptor beta chains from one specimen sequenced in a study of radiotherapy plus CTLA-4 blockade in lung cancer. Method: immunoSEQ multiplex PCR; TCRdb's copy keeps in-frame clones and lacks some. Counted here are tens of thousands of clones, approximately 76% occurring once; the ten biggest clones make up over 8.5%. The specimen comprised peripheral blood, sampled from a patient treated with radiotherapy plus ipilimumab. These receptor sequences come from a human donor with non-small cell lung cancer who had stable disease on radiotherapy plus ipilimumab.

CDR3 residues: CASRRGNEQFF. In DNA, the CDR3 is TGTGCCAGCAGAAGGGGTAATGAGCAGTTCTTC. The chain links TRBV27 to TRBJ2-1; D possibly corresponds to TRBD1 (5 bases). Germline assignment: CDR1 MNHEY and CDR2 SMNVEV (reference sequence). There are 11 residues in the CDR3. V was cut by 6 bases and J by 7 bases, with 7 bases left in between.

The V gene is TRBV30, the J gene TRBJ1-2; 9 bases fit TRBD1. V trimming: 0 bases; J trimming: 5 bases; junction bases outside the gene matches: 7. Germline V CDR1 and CDR2: GTSNPN, SVGIG (reference sequence). The CDR3 length is 15 residues. CDR3 loop: CAWSVLDRGLYGYTF. The CDR3 DNA sequence: TGTGCCTGGAGTGTACTGGACAGGGGATTATATGGCTACACCTTC. The whole variable domain, remainder taken from reference TRBV30 and TRBJ1-2, is SQTIHQWPATLVQPVGSPLSLECTVEGTSNPNLYWYRQAAGRGLQLLFYSVGIGQISSEVPQNLSASRPQDRQFILSSKKLLLSDSGFYLCAWSVLDRGLYGYTFGSGTRLTVV.

The chain has TRBV5-1 and TRBJ2-3; D is undetermined. The germline V and J ends were trimmed by 1 base and 6 bases, with 6 bases remaining between them. The CDR3 totals 12 residues. Looked up from germline, CDR1 is SGHRS and CDR2 is YFSETQ. CDR3 protein: CASSLWADTQYF. DNA for the CDR3: TGCGCCAGCAGCTTGTGGGCGGATACGCAGTATTTT.

The rearrangement links TRBV12-5 to TRBJ1-1; tentative D call: TRBD1 (5 bases). The CDR3 is 15 residues long. The V gene's germline CDR1 is LGHNT and CDR2 FRNRAP. Trimming shortened V by 3 bases and J by 1 base, and 12 bases separated the two germline ends. CDR3 in amino acids: CASGFSYRRNTEAFF. The CDR3, as DNA: TGTGCTAGTGGTTTTTCATACAGGCGGAACACTGAAGCTTTCTTT.

The chain is built from TRBV2 and TRBJ2-1; maybe TRBD1 (6 bases). Deletions cut 6 bases from V and 0 bases from J, with 18 bases between. This CDR3 contains 17 residues. In germline, CDR1 is SNHLY, CDR2 FYNNEI. The CDR3 sequence: CASSLQQGPSSYNEQFF. The CDR3 DNA reads TGTGCCAGCAGCCTGCAACAGGGCCCCAGCTCCTACAATGAGCAGTTCTTC.

This chain joins TRBV5-6 and TRBJ1-1; D ambiguous. Germline V lookup: CDR1 SGHDT, CDR2 YYEEEE. Trimming removed 2 bases from V and 1 base from J, with 12 bases in between. The CDR3 consists of 15 residues. The CDR3 spells CASSFGPHPNTEAFF. CDR3 in DNA: TGTGCCAGCAGCTTTGGGCCTCACCCGAACACTGAAGCTTTCTTT.

The V gene is TRBV4-2, the J gene TRBJ2-3, with TRBD2 matching over 10 bases. Germline-derived CDR1 and CDR2 are LGHNA and YNFKEQ. The CDR3 sequence is 20 residues long. J gave up 0 bases and V 0 bases, and 12 bases lay outside the gene matches. The CDR3 here is CASSQDRNLAGDSSTDTQYF. The CDR3, as DNA: TGTGCCAGCAGCCAAGATCGTAACCTAGCGGGAGACTCTAGCACAGATACGCAGTATTTT.

This clone has a single count. This chain joins TRBV7-2 and TRBJ1-5; 7 bases are shared with TRBD1. The V gene end was trimmed by 3 bases and the J gene end by 7 bases; junction bases not matched to a gene: 6. Germline V lookup: CDR1 SGHTA, CDR2 FQGNSA. The CDR3 covers 14 residues. CDR3 residues: CASSLESTGQPQHF. DNA for the CDR3: TGTGCCAGCAGCTTGGAATCGACAGGGCAGCCCCAGCATTTT.

This clone showed up just a few times. CDR3 loop: CASSIVAGSPTAVDSPLHF. As DNA, the CDR3 is TGTGCCAGTAGTATAGTGGCCGGTAGCCCAACCGCAGTGGATTCACCCCTCCACTTT. This chain joins TRBV19 and TRBJ1-6; D gene uncertain. Germline V CDR1 and CDR2: LNHDA, SQIVND (reference sequence). The CDR3 contains 19 residues. With 1 base removed from V and 8 bases from J, the gap between germline ends came to 24 bases.

The chain is built from TRBV5-1 and TRBJ2-4; no clear D gene. The CDR3 has 15 residues. CDR1 is SGHRS, CDR2 YFSETQ, per germline. V dropped 2 bases and J dropped 5 bases, with 14 bases sitting between them. CDR3 region: CASSFGSPRENIQYF. The DNA of the CDR3 is TGCGCCAGCAGCTTCGGTTCCCCTAGGGAAAACATTCAGTACTTC.

This clone is deemed medium-sized. This chain joins TRBV10-3 and TRBJ1-3; perhaps TRBD1 as D (6 bases). The CDR3 has 17 residues. V lost 6 bases to trimming and J lost 0 bases, with 18 bases between them. CDR1 and CDR2 from the germline V gene are ENHRY and SYGVKD. The CDR3 DNA is TGTGCCATCAGGATGACAGGTCTTGGGTCCTCTGGAAACACCATATATTTT. Residues: CAIRMTGLGSSGNTIYF.

In its sample, this clone was seen a few times. The rearrangement links TRBV6-4 to TRBJ1-2; 8 nucleotides align to TRBD1. After removal of 3 bases from V and 4 bases from J, the junction contained 7 bases not matched to a gene. The CDR3 runs 15 residues. Germline V gene sequence: CDR1 MRHNA, CDR2 SNTAGT. This CDR3 reads CASSESTGGSYGYTF. In DNA, the CDR3 is TGTGCCAGCAGTGAAAGTACAGGGGGTAGCTATGGCTACACCTTC.

This clone was seen once. The chain carries TRBV28 and TRBJ1-2, with 7 positions matching TRBD1. Germline values: CDR1 MDHEN, CDR2 SYDVKM. The CDR3 length is 14 residues. With V trimmed by 6 bases and J by 3 bases, 7 bases remained unmatched. The CDR3 sequence is CASSEPTGYYGYTF. DNA for the CDR3: TGTGCCAGCAGCGAACCGACAGGGTACTATGGCTACACCTTC.

The J gene is TRBJ1-4, the V gene TRBV5-5; no reliable D call. This CDR3 region has 14 residues. V lost 0 bases and J 7 bases, leaving 10 bases between the germline ends. Per the germline V gene, CDR1 is SGHKS and CDR2 is YYEKEE (reference sequence). The CDR3 bases are TGTGCCAGCAGCTTGGGTCCTGGACGTGAAAAACTGTTTTTT. This translates into CASSLGPGREKLFF.

This rearrangement joins TRBV7-8 to TRBJ1-5; 7 nucleotides agree with TRBD1. The V gene end was trimmed by 5 bases and the J gene end by 7 bases; junction bases not matched to a gene: 8. CDR1 and CDR2 (germline): SGHVS, FQNEAQ. CDR3 length: 14 amino acids. The CDR3 spells CASSNSGGTQPQHF. The CDR3, as DNA: TGTGCCAGCAGCAATTCAGGGGGGACCCAGCCCCAGCATTTT.